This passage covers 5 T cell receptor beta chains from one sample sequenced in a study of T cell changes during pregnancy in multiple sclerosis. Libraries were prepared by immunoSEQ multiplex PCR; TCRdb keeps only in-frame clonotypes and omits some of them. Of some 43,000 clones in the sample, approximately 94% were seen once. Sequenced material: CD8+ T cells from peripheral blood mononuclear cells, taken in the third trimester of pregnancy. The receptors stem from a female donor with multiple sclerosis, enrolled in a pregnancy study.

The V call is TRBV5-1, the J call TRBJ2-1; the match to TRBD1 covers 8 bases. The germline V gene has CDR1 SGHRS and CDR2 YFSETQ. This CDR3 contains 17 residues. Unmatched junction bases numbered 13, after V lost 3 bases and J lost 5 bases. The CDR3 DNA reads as TGCGCCAGCAGCTCGCCCCCCAGGGACAGGAGCCACAATGAGCAGTTCTTC. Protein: CASSSPPRDRSHNEQFF.

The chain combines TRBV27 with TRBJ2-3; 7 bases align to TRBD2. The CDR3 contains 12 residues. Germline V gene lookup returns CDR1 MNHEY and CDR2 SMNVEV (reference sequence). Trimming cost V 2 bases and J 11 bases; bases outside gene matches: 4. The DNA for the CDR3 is TGTGCCAGCAGTTTAGTAGCGGGCAAGCAGTATTTT. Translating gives CASSLVAGKQYF.

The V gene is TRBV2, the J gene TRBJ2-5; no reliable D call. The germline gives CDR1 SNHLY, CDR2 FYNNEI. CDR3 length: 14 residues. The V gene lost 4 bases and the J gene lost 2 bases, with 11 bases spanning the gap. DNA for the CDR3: TGTGCCAGCAGTGCATTAGGAGATCAAGAGACCCAGTACTTC. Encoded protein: CASSALGDQETQYF.

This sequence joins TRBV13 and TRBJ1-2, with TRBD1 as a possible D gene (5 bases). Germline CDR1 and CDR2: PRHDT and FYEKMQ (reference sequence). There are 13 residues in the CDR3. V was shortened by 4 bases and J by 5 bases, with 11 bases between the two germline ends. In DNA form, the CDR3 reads TGTGCCAGCAGCTCAGCCTACAGGTATGGCTACACCTTC. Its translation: CASSSAYRYGYTF. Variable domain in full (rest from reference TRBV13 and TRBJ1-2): AAGVIQSPRHLIKEKRETATLKCYPIPRHDTVYWYQQGPGQDPQFLISFYEKMQSDKGSIPDRFSAQQFSDYHSELNMSSLELGDSALYFCASSSAYRYGYTFGSGTRLTVV.

In DNA, the CDR3 is TGCAGTGCTAGGGACAACTACGAGCAGTACTTC. Residues: CSARDNYEQYF. The chain is built from TRBV20-1 and TRBJ2-7; weak D call: TRBD1 (5 bases). This CDR3 contains 11 residues. V was trimmed by 3 bases and J by 3 bases, leaving 6 bases between them. Germline V gene sequence: CDR1 DFQATT, CDR2 SNEGSKA (reference sequence).